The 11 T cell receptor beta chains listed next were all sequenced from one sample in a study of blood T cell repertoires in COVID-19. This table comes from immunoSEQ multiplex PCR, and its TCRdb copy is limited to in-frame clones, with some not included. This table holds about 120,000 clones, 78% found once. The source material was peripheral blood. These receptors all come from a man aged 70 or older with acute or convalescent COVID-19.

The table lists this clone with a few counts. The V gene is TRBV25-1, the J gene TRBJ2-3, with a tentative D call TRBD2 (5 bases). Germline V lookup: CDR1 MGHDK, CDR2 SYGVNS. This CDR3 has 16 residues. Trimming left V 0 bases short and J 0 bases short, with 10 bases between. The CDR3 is CASSEYRGSSTDTQYF. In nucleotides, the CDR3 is TGTGCCAGCAGTGAATATCGGGGATCTAGCACAGATACGCAGTATTTT.

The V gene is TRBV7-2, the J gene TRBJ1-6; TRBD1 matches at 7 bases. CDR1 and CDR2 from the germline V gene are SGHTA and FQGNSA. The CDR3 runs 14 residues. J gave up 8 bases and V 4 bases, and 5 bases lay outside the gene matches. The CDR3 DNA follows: TGTGCCAGCAGCTCGTCCAGGGGGGATTCACCCCTCCACTTT. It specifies CASSSSRGDSPLHF.

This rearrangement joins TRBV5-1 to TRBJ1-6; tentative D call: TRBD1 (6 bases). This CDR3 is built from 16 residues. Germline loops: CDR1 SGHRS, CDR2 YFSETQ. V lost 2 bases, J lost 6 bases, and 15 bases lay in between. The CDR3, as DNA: TGCGCCAGCAGCTTCACAGGGAATAGGGGTAATTCACCCCTCCACTTT. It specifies CASSFTGNRGNSPLHF.

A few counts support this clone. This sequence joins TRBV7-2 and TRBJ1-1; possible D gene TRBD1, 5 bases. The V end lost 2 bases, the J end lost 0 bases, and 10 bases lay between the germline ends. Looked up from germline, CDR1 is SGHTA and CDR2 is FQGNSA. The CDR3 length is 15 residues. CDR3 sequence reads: CASSLYQGLNTEAFF. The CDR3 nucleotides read TGTGCCAGCAGCTTATACCAGGGCCTGAACACTGAAGCTTTCTTT.

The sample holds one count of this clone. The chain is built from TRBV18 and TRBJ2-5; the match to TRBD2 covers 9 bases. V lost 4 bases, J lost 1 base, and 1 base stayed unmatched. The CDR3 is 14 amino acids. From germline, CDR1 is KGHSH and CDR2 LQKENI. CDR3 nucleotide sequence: TGTGCCAGCTCACTTAGCGGGGGCCAAGAGACCCAGTACTTC. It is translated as CASSLSGGQETQYF.

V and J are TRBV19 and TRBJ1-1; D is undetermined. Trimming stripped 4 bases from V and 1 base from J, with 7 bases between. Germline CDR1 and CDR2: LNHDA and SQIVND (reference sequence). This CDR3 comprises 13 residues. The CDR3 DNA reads TGTGCCAGTAGTACTCGTCCGAACACTGAAGCTTTCTTT. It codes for CASSTRPNTEAFF.

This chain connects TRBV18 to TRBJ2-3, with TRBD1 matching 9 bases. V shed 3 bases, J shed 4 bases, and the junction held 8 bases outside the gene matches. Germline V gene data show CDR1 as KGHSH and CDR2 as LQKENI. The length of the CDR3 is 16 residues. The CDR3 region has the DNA TGTGCCAGCTCACCGACGACAGGGGGGGTGGCAGATACGCAGTATTTT. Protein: CASSPTTGGVADTQYF.

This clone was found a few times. For the CDR3, the DNA is TGTGCCAGCAGTTTAGCAGGGGAGGATTTCTTT. This codes for CASSLAGEDFF. V usage is TRBV12-3 or TRBV12-4 and J usage is TRBJ1-1; perhaps TRBD1 as D (5 bases). The CDR3 runs to 11 residues. Trimming took 0 bases from V and 13 from J, leaving 9 bases between them.

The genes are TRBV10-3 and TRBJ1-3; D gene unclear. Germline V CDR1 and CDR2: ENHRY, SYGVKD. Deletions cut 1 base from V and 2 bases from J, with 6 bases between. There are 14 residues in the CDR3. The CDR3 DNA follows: TGTGCCATCAGTGAGTACGGGACTGGAAACACCATATATTTT. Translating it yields CAISEYGTGNTIYF.

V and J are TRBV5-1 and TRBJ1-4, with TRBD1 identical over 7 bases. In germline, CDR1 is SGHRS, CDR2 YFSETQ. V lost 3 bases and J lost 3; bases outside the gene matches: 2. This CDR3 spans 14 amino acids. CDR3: CASSSGQSNEKLFF. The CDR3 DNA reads TGCGCCAGCAGCTCGGGACAGTCTAATGAAAAACTGTTTTTT.

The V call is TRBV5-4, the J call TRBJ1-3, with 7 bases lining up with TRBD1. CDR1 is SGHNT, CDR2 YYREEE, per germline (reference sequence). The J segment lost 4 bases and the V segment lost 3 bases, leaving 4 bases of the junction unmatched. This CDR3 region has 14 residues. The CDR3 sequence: CASSSPGQGNTIYF. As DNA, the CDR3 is TGTGCCAGCAGCTCCCCGGGACAGGGAAACACCATATATTTT.